These 30 T cell receptor beta chains were all obtained from the same sample, sequenced in a study of T cell responses to AZD1222 COVID-19 vaccine. TCRdb's copy holds only in-frame clones and misses some; the assay was immunoSEQ multiplex PCR. The sample holds 180,000 or so clones, 85% to 90% seen once. The sample was peripheral blood, taken on day 0 of AZD1222 vaccination. The receptors were gathered from an adult in good health.

This clone was seen only a few times. The V gene is TRBV10-3, the J gene TRBJ1-5; 7 bases align to TRBD1. The germline CDR1 and CDR2 sequences are ENHRY and SYGVKD. This CDR3 is 13 amino acids long. Trimming at V came to 6 bases and at J to 7 bases, leaving 6 bases not matched to a gene. CDR3 DNA: TGTGCCATCAGAGACAGGGAAGGGCAGCCCCAGCATTTT. It translates to CAIRDREGQPQHF.

The genes are TRBV3-1 (or the pseudogene TRBV3-2) and TRBJ1-2, with D possibly being TRBD1 (6 bases). Trimming took off 4 bases at V and 4 bases at J, with 16 bases between the two ends. Germline V gives CDR1 LGHDT, CDR2 YNNKEL (reference sequence). This CDR3 has 15 residues. The CDR3 region is CASSPDSQGIYGYTF. The CDR3 bases are TGTGCCAGCAGCCCGGACAGCCAAGGGATCTATGGCTACACCTTC.

V usage is TRBV28 and J usage is TRBJ2-1; TRBD2 aligns across 15 bases. J lost 8 bases, V lost 11 bases, and 4 bases had no gene match. CDR1 MDHEN and CDR2 SYDVKM come from the germline V gene. CDR3 length: 13 amino acids. Written as DNA, the CDR3 is TGTGCCTGGGGACTAGCGGGAGGTGATGAGCAGTTCTTC. Translating gives CAWGLAGGDEQFF.

The chain couples TRBV6-5 to TRBJ1-1, with D possibly TRBD1 on 5 matching bases. V was cut by 7 bases and J by 0 bases, with 12 bases left in between. The CDR3 contains 14 residues. Germline CDR1 MNHEY, CDR2 SVGAGI. CDR3 in amino acids: CASTEETVNTEAFF. The CDR3 DNA reads as TGTGCCAGCACAGAAGAGACAGTGAACACTGAAGCTTTCTTT.

Concerning this clone: A read error may account for a junction end that differs from germline. The V gene is TRBV2, the J gene TRBJ1-2; D call uncertain. This CDR3 contains 14 residues. Germline V gene data show CDR1 as SNHLY and CDR2 as FYNNEI. As DNA, the CDR3 is TGTGCCAGGAGTGAAATGCCTTACGGATCGGGCTACACCTTC. It codes for CARSEMPYGSGYTF. Full variable domain (remainder filled in from reference TRBV2 and TRBJ1-2): EPEVTQTPSHQVTQMGQEVILRCVPISNHLYFYWYRQILGQKVEFLVSFYNNEISEKSEIFDDQFSVERPDGSNFTLKIRSTKLEDSAMYFCARSEMPYGSGYTFGSGTRLTVV.

V is TRBV28 and J is TRBJ2-7, with D perhaps matching TRBD1 (7 bases). This CDR3 is 14 amino acids long. The germline CDR1 and CDR2 sequences are MDHEN and SYDVKM. Trimming took off 7 bases at V and 5 bases at J, with 18 bases between the two ends. In DNA, the CDR3 is TGTGCCAGCAAGGGGCAGGGGGGCCCGGACGAGCAGTACTTC. Amino acids: CASKGQGGPDEQYF.

V gene TRBV19 combines with J gene TRBJ2-3; D is unclear. This CDR3 comprises 12 residues. V was trimmed by 8 bases and J by 5 bases, leaving 11 bases between them. Germline loops: CDR1 LNHDA, CDR2 SQIVND (reference sequence). CDR3 DNA sequence: TGTGCCAGTCTAAGTGATCGAGATACGCAGTATTTT. This translates into CASLSDRDTQYF.

V and J are TRBV27 and TRBJ1-2, with D maybe TRBD1 (6 bases). Germline V lookup: CDR1 MNHEY, CDR2 SMNVEV (reference sequence). Deletions cut 4 bases from V and 6 bases from J, with 15 bases between. CDR3 length: 14 amino acids. The CDR3 is CASSSNRELHGYTF. CDR3 in DNA: TGTGCCAGCAGTTCAAACAGGGAGCTGCATGGCTACACCTTC.

This clone was recorded a few times. The V gene is TRBV18, the J gene TRBJ1-4; TRBD1 aligns across 7 bases. V shed 6 bases and J 8 bases; nucleotides not matched to a gene: 9. The CDR3 has 14 amino acids. Germline V CDR1 and CDR2: KGHSH, LQKENI. The CDR3 loop reads CASSPGRGHEKLFF. The CDR3 nucleotides are TGTGCCAGCTCTCCGGGGAGGGGGCACGAAAAACTGTTTTTT.

V is TRBV18 and J is TRBJ2-7; D remains ambiguous. The CDR3 loop spans 19 amino acids. In germline, CDR1 is KGHSH, CDR2 LQKENI. V was clipped by 3 bases and J by 1 base, with 25 bases between them. Written as DNA, the CDR3 is TGTGCCAGCTCACCGATCCGAGCCCCGAGTCTACTGGGGTCCTACGAGCAGTACTTC. It specifies CASSPIRAPSLLGSYEQYF.

This rearrangement joins TRBV6-4 to TRBJ1-6; perhaps TRBD1 as D (6 bases). Germline CDR1 reads MRHNA; CDR2 reads SNTAGT. The CDR3 runs to 13 residues. The V end was cut by 3 bases, the J end by 10 bases, with 10 bases between. CDR3 in amino acids: CASSEGTNSPLHF. CDR3 nucleotides: TGTGCCAGCAGTGAAGGGACAAACTCACCCCTCCACTTT.

The chain links TRBV15 to TRBJ2-2; 7 bases line up with TRBD1. CDR1 and CDR2 from the germline V gene are LNHNV and YYDKDF (reference sequence). The CDR3 extends over 18 amino acids. The ends lost 3 bases at V and 0 bases at J; junction bases unmatched: 10. Here the CDR3 reads CATSRGDSFTSNTGELFF. CDR3 DNA: TGTGCCACCAGCAGGGGGGACAGCTTTACTTCGAACACCGGGGAGCTGTTTTTT.

This clone was seen a single time. The V call is TRBV29-1, the J call TRBJ2-3; 10 bases fit TRBD2. V lost 0 bases, J lost 3 bases, and 6 bases stayed unmatched. Germline assignment: CDR1 SQVTM and CDR2 ANQGSEA. The CDR3 totals 16 residues. The CDR3 is CSVEDFSSGGTDTQYF. DNA of the CDR3: TGCAGCGTTGAAGATTTTAGTAGCGGGGGGACAGATACGCAGTATTTT.

In DNA, the CDR3 is TGCGCCAGCAGCCTGGGGACAGGGGGCAACGAGCAGTACTTC. It yields the protein CASSLGTGGNEQYF. This sequence joins TRBV4-3 and TRBJ2-7, with TRBD1 matching 12 bases. The CDR3 extends over 14 amino acids. Looked up from germline, CDR1 is LGHNA and CDR2 is YSLEER. The V segment lost 4 bases and the J segment 5 bases; nucleotides outside the gene matches: 3.

V is TRBV15 and J is TRBJ1-2; D is ambiguous. Germline loops: CDR1 LNHNV, CDR2 YYDKDF (reference sequence). CDR3 length equals 12 residues. V shed 0 bases and J shed 10 bases, with 9 bases lying between them. CDR3 region: CATSRDGVNYTF. The CDR3, as DNA: TGTGCCACCAGCAGAGATGGGGTTAACTACACCTTC.

V is TRBV5-6 and J is TRBJ2-5; 9 positions agree with TRBD1. This CDR3 is 17 amino acids long. The germline V gene has CDR1 SGHDT and CDR2 YYEEEE. V dropped 1 base and J dropped 1; count of bases not matched to a gene: 8. The CDR3 region is CASSLSSQGAPQETQYF. CDR3 DNA sequence: TGTGCCAGCAGCTTGAGCTCACAGGGGGCCCCCCAAGAGACCCAGTACTTC.

This clone showed up just once. The chain has TRBV7-8 and TRBJ1-3; tentatively, D is TRBD1 (5 bases). Germline lookup yields CDR1 SGHVS and CDR2 FQNEAQ. Trimming removed 5 bases at V and 7 bases at J, with 12 bases between. This CDR3 has 13 residues. The CDR3 loop reads CASSPGTTNTIYF. The CDR3 nucleotides read TGTGCCAGCAGCCCCGGGACGACTAACACCATATATTTT. Filled out from reference TRBV7-8 and TRBJ1-3, the complete variable domain reads GAGVSQSPRYKVAKRGQDVALRCDPISGHVSLFWYQQALGQGPEFLTYFQNEAQLDKSGLPSDRFFAERPEGSVSTLKIQRTQQEDSAVYLCASSPGTTNTIYFGEGSWLTVV.

The chain uses TRBV2 and TRBJ2-1; TRBD1 matches at 7 bases. The germline V gene has CDR1 SNHLY and CDR2 FYNNEI. V was clipped by 4 bases and J by 1 base; unmatched bases: 4. The CDR3 contains 15 residues. Written as DNA, the CDR3 is TGTGCCAGCAGTGCTACGACAGGGTCCTACAATGAGCAGTTCTTC. Amino acids: CASSATTGSYNEQFF.

The CDR3 is CASSESSFSADTQYF. In DNA, the CDR3 is TGTGCCAGCAGCGAATCTAGTTTTAGTGCAGATACGCAGTATTTT. The genes are TRBV9 and TRBJ2-3; no clear D gene. The CDR3 extends over 15 amino acids. CDR1 and CDR2 from the germline V gene are SGDLS and YYNGEE. Trimming left V 3 bases short and J 4 bases short, with 15 bases between.

In DNA form, the CDR3 reads TGCAGCGTCGGACAGGGAACTAACTATGGCTACACCTTC. This encodes CSVGQGTNYGYTF. This chain joins TRBV29-1 and TRBJ1-2; 8 bases agree with TRBD1. The CDR3 is 13 residues long. Germline assignment: CDR1 SQVTM and CDR2 ANQGSEA. The V segment lost 6 bases and the J segment 0 bases; nucleotides outside the gene matches: 3. The whole variable domain, filled in from reference TRBV29-1 and TRBJ1-2, reads SAVISQKPSRDICQRGTSLTIQCQVDSQVTMMFWYRQQPGQSLTLIATANQGSEATYESGFVIDKFPISRPNLTFSTLTVSNMSPEDSSIYLCSVGQGTNYGYTFGSGTRLTVV.

The chain recombines TRBV24-1 with TRBJ1-5; D might be TRBD1 (6 bases). CDR1 is KGHDR and CDR2 is SFDVKD in the germline V gene. V was trimmed by 4 bases and J by 10 bases, leaving 13 bases between them. This CDR3 has 13 residues. The CDR3 sequence is CATSDLRGIPQHF. The CDR3 DNA reads TGTGCCACCAGTGACCTGAGGGGGATACCCCAGCATTTT.

J is TRBJ2-6 and V is TRBV7-2; a weak D match, TRBD1 (7 bases). V lost 0 bases, J lost 0 bases, and 15 bases lay in between. The CDR3 spans 19 residues. Germline V CDR1 and CDR2: SGHTA, FQGNSA. CDR3 region: CASSLALRGAGSGANVLTF. CDR3 DNA: TGTGCCAGCAGCTTAGCGCTCAGGGGGGCGGGCTCTGGGGCCAACGTCCTGACTTTC.

This chain links TRBV18 with TRBJ2-3; D is perhaps TRBD2 (6 bases). Germline values: CDR1 KGHSH, CDR2 LQKENI. Trimming shortened V by 6 bases and J by 4 bases, and 20 bases separated the two germline ends. The CDR3 runs to 16 residues. CDR3 amino acids: CASSPVGGSGPDTQYF. CDR3 DNA: TGTGCCAGCTCTCCCGTTGGGGGGAGCGGTCCAGATACGCAGTATTTT.

This clone was recorded a few times. This sequence joins TRBV4-3 and TRBJ2-7; no firm D call. CDR3 length: 16 amino acids. Looked up from germline, CDR1 is LGHNA and CDR2 is YSLEER. V gave up 0 bases and J gave up 0 bases, with 12 bases separating them. The CDR3 DNA follows: TGCGCCAGCAGCCAAGATGCCTATGGAGACTCCTACGAGCAGTACTTC. This gives the protein CASSQDAYGDSYEQYF.

The chain employs TRBV5-4 and TRBJ2-2; D is unclear. Germline V lookup: CDR1 SGHNT, CDR2 YYREEE (reference sequence). This CDR3 has 15 residues. Trimming pared 0 bases from V and 1 base from J, leaving 7 bases between. CDR3 sequence: CASSLVGMNTGELFF. CDR3 DNA: TGTGCCAGCAGCTTGGTAGGGATGAACACCGGGGAGCTGTTTTTT.

J is TRBJ2-2 and V is TRBV7-2; D not certain. Trimming removed 4 bases from V and 2 bases from J, with 8 bases in between. Germline loops: CDR1 SGHTA, CDR2 FQGNSA. The CDR3 extends over 14 amino acids. The CDR3 spells CASSSTLNTGELFF. CDR3 DNA: TGTGCCAGCAGCTCTACCCTTAACACCGGGGAGCTGTTTTTT.

The chain has TRBV10-2 and TRBJ2-7; D perhaps matches TRBD2 (6 bases). CDR3 size: 14 residues. V gave up 3 bases and J gave up 4 bases, with 13 bases separating them. Looked up from germline, CDR1 is WSHSY and CDR2 is SAAADI. The CDR3 sequence is CASSERLARYEQYV. CDR3 sequence (DNA): TGCGCCAGCAGTGAACGGCTAGCGAGGTACGAGCAGTACGTC.

The chain links TRBV27 to TRBJ2-5; 7 bases line up with TRBD1. V lost 5 bases and J lost 4; bases outside the gene matches: 10. The CDR3 contains 15 residues. The germline gives CDR1 MNHEY, CDR2 SMNVEV (reference sequence). CDR3 loop: CASSPDRVGTETQYF. CDR3 sequence (DNA): TGTGCCAGCAGTCCCGACAGGGTGGGGACAGAGACCCAGTACTTC.

This chain connects TRBV3-1 (or the pseudogene TRBV3-2) to TRBJ1-1; D not certain. From germline, CDR1 is LGHDT and CDR2 YNNKEL (reference sequence). V was shortened by 0 bases and J by 10 bases, with 12 bases between the two germline ends. The CDR3 runs to 13 residues. The DNA of the CDR3 is TGTGCCAGCAGCCAAGAAGCCCCTCCCCGAGCTTTCTTT. It is translated as CASSQEAPPRAFF.

This clone appeared once. This sequence joins TRBV5-1 and TRBJ2-1, with D possibly matching TRBD1 (6 bases). There are 14 residues in the CDR3. Trimming removed 4 bases at V and 8 bases at J, with 16 bases between. Germline V lookup: CDR1 SGHRS, CDR2 YFSETQ. CDR3 residues: CASSHRGGYDEQFF. The CDR3 nucleotides are TGCGCCAGCAGCCATCGAGGGGGATACGATGAGCAGTTCTTC.